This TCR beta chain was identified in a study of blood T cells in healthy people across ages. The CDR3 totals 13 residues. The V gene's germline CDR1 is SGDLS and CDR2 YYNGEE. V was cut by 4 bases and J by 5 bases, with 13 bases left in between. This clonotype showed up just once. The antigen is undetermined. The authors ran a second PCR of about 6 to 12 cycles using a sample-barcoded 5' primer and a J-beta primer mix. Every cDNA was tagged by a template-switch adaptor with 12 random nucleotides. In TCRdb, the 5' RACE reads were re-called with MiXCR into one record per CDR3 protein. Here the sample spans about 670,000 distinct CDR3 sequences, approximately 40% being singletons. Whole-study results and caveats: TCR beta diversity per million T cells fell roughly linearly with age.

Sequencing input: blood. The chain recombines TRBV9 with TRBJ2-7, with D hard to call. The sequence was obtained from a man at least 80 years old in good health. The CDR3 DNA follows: TGTGCCAGCAGCCGGGCCACAACCAACGAGCAGTACTTC. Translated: CASSRATTNEQYF.